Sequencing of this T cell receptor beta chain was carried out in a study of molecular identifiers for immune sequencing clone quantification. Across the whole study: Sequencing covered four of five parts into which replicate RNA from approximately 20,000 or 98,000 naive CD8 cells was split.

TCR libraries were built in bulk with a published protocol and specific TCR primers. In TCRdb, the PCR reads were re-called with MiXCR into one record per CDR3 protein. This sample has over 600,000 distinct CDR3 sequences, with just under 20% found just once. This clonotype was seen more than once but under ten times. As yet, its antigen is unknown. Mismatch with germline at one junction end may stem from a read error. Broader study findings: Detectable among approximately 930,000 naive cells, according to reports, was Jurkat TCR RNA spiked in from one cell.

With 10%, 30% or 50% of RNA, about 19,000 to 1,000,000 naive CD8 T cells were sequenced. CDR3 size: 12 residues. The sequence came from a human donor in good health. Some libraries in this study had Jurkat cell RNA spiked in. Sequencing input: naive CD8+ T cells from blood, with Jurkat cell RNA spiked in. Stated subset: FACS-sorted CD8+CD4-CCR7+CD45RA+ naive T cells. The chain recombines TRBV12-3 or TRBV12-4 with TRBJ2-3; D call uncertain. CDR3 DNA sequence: TGTGCCTGCAGTTGGGGTAGCGATACGCAGTATTTT. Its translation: CACSWGSDTQYF.